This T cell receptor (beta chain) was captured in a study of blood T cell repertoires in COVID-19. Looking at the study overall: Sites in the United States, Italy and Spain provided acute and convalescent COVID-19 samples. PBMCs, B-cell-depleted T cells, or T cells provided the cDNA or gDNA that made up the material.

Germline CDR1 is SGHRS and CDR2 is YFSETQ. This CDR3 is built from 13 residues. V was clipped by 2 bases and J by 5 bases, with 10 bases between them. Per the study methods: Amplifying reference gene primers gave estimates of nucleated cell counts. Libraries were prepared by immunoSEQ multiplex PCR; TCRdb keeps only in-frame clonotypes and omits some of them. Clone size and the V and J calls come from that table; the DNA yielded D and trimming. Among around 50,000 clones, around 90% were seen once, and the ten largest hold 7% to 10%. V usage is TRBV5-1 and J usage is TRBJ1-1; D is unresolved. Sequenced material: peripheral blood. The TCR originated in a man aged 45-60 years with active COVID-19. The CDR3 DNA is TGCGCCAGCAGCTTCTTCTCGGGTACTGAAGCTTTCTTT. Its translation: CASSFFSGTEAFF.